This T cell receptor beta chain was obtained from a study of shared clonotypes between healthy human individuals. The data were produced by immunoSEQ multiplex PCR, yet TCRdb's version contains in-frame clones alone and is incomplete. The table records about 2.4 million clones, approximately 93% of them present only once. This clone was seen a single time. The junction had 6 bases not matched to a gene; V was cut back by 0 bases and J by 4 bases. The CDR3 contains 17 residues. Germline CDR1 is MDHEN and CDR2 is SYDVKM. V usage is TRBV28 and J usage is TRBJ1-1, with TRBD1 matching over 12 bases. This sequence originates from a young man in good health. Some clones in this sample may be carry-over from other donors' samples. The specimen was naive CD4+ T cells from PBMCs. Described subset: CD45RA+ positively selected. CDR3 sequence: CASSLWGTGGRGTEAFF. DNA of the CDR3: TGTGCCAGCAGTTTATGGGGGACAGGGGGCCGGGGCACTGAAGCTTTCTTT.